A single sample is the source of the 8 T cell receptor beta chains below, sequenced in a study of beta chain features in type 1 diabetes. Sequencing targeted expressed TCRB transcripts, as all isolated RNA had been reverse transcribed. Assay used: immunoSEQ multiplex PCR; TCRdb lists only in-frame clones, some missing. The data contain 300,000 to 350,000 clones, less than 9.5% of them singletons. The specimen was central memory CD4+ T cells from blood. These receptors originate from a woman aged 18-29 years in good health.

This clone was counted only a few times. The chain links TRBV28 to TRBJ2-1; D not certain. Germline CDR1 reads MDHEN; CDR2 reads SYDVKM. The V end was cut by 2 bases, the J end by 9 bases, with 14 bases between. This CDR3 region has 14 residues. CDR3 sequence: CASSLSFQAGEQFF. As DNA, the CDR3 is TGTGCCAGCAGTTTAAGCTTCCAGGCCGGTGAGCAGTTCTTC. The whole variable domain, remainder taken from reference TRBV28 and TRBJ2-1, is DVKVTQSSRYLVKRTGEKVFLECVQDMDHENMFWYRQDPGLGLRLIYFSYDVKMKEKGDIPEGYSVSREKKERFSLILESASTNQTSMYLCASSLSFQAGEQFFGPGTRLTVL.

This chain links TRBV7-8 with TRBJ2-7, with 10 bases lining up with TRBD2. J was trimmed by 4 bases and V by 0 bases; bases with no gene match: 6. CDR3 length: 16 amino acids. The germline V gene encodes CDR1 SGHVS and CDR2 FQNEAQ. Here the CDR3 DNA reads TGTGCCAGCAGCTTAGCAGCGGGAGGGACTTGGTACGAGCAGTACTTC. This sequence encodes CASSLAAGGTWYEQYF.

Here the CDR3 DNA reads TGTGCCAGCAGCGGACGTCTCATGGGCAACAATGAGCAGTTCTTC. Protein product: CASSGRLMGNNEQFF. The J gene is TRBJ2-1, the V gene TRBV9; no definite D call. Trimming took 3 bases from V and 5 from J, leaving 15 bases between them. The CDR3 length is 15 residues. Germline lookup yields CDR1 SGDLS and CDR2 YYNGEE.

The table lists this clone with a few counts. The rearrangement links TRBV4-2 to TRBJ2-1; D ambiguous. V gave up 1 base and J gave up 10 bases, with 11 bases separating them. In germline, CDR1 is LGHNA, CDR2 YNFKEQ. This CDR3 is built from 13 residues. The DNA for the CDR3 is TGTGCCAGCAGCCAAGCTAGGTTCGGGGAGCAGTTCTTC. It codes for CASSQARFGEQFF.

This clone was recorded a few times. Distinct nucleotide sequences in the sample also encode this CDR3. The chain links TRBV28 to TRBJ2-7; maybe TRBD2 (5 bases). V was shortened by 6 bases and J by 2 bases, with 11 bases between the two germline ends. The CDR3 is made up of 13 amino acids. Germline lookup yields CDR1 MDHEN and CDR2 SYDVKM. CDR3 amino acids: CASSLGSTYEQYF. DNA of the CDR3: TGTGCCAGCAGCTTGGGGAGTACCTACGAGCAGTACTTC.

This rearrangement joins TRBV29-1 to TRBJ2-5, with D uncertain. The ends were cut back, 4 bases at V and 1 base at J, with 10 bases in the middle. There are 13 residues in the CDR3. Germline CDR1 SQVTM, CDR2 ANQGSEA. CDR3 sequence (DNA): TGCAGCGTTGGTGCCCAGACCCAAGAGACCCAGTACTTC. Its protein is CSVGAQTQETQYF.

The CDR3 DNA reads TGTGCCAGCAGCGTAGGTCTAACGGAGAACACTGAAGCTTTCTTT. The encoded protein is CASSVGLTENTEAFF. The rearrangement links TRBV9 to TRBJ1-1; D gene unclear. Germline-derived CDR1 and CDR2 are SGDLS and YYNGEE. Trimming shortened V by 0 bases and J by 1 base, and 10 bases separated the two germline ends. CDR3 length: 15 amino acids.

The rearrangement links TRBV4-1 to TRBJ2-3, with D possibly being TRBD2 (6 bases). Trimming left V 0 bases short and J 10 bases short, with 11 bases between. This CDR3 comprises 13 residues. Germline lookup yields CDR1 MGHRA and CDR2 YSYEKL. Written as DNA, the CDR3 is TGCGCCAGCAGCCAAGATTGGGACTCGGCGCAGTATTTT. Translated, it gives CASSQDWDSAQYF.